This TCR beta chain emerged from a study of blood T cell repertoires in COVID-19 (dated by TCRdb to about 2020). For the wider study: Samples covering the acute and convalescent phases of COVID-19 were provided by collaborators in the United States, Italy and Spain. The repertoires were made available in a free public database intended to serve as a resource for research on the immune response to SARS-CoV-2. The material from the prospective study consisted of cDNA or gDNA derived from T cells, B-cell-depleted T cells, or PBMCs. Where available, HLA class I and class II types were obtained from metadata supplied by the sample provider rather than from assay-based typing. The samples were drawn from two sources: the first 160 participants of the ongoing ImmuneRACE study, and 1,000 to 1,500 subjects contributed by 6 global collaborators. Nearly every sample came with metadata listing a de-identified subject ID, COVID-19 status, age in years and sex. The dataset comprised deeply sampled blood TCRbeta repertoires from subjects exposed to, actively infected with, or recovered from COVID-19.

About this clone itself: Its target antigen remains unknown. It has no much larger one-base neighbor in the sample; base qualities were not kept.

TCRbeta CDR3 regions were amplified from genomic DNA using the immunoSEQ Assay, a bias-controlled multiplex PCR. From the authors' description of their analysis: The number of nucleated cells in each sample was estimated by amplification of reference gene primers within the assay. To quantify the absolute abundance of each unique TCRbeta CDR3 rearrangement, sequence reads were collapsed and filtered. For each sample, productive Simpson clonality was calculated as the square root of Simpson's diversity index across productive rearrangements. In TCRdb, the immuneACCESS table is reduced to in-frame sequences with V and J assigned. These tables do not hold every clone; where another copy was compared, an unresolved V gene accounts for under half, and the others remain unexplained. That table gives V, J and clone size, and the DNA gave D and trimming. The sample table holds about 410,000 clones, of which roughly 86% were seen once. The biggest ten clones account for less than 2% of the sample.

Overall study outcomes, separate from this receptor: Clinical and demographic metadata were provided uncurated, with the amount varying by source and participant.

Enrolling through a virtual design, the prospective study's participants ranged in age from roughly 18 to 95 years and lived across roughly 23 United States geographic areas. In the prospective study, participants were assigned to cohorts based on the clinical history participants reported in a screening survey and a study questionnaire. For ImmuneRACE Cohort 3, a participant was defined as recovered based on two consecutive negative NP/OP PCR tests, clearance by a healthcare professional, or resolution of symptoms. Mobile phlebotomists in the prospective study collected whole blood, serum and a nasopharyngeal or oropharyngeal swab from every participant. Additional blood draws and questionnaires over a 2-month period could optionally be provided by prospective study participants. Before DNA extraction, prospective study blood samples were shipped either frozen or at room temperature. CDR1 and CDR2, looked up from the germline V gene, are SGHTA and FQGTGA. Trimming costs V 6 bases and J 3 bases, and their ends lie 10 bases apart. The CDR3 spans 13 residues, from the cysteine through the phenylalanine. The DNA shown is the 39-base CDR3, in frame from base 1.

This receptor was taken from a woman in her twenties or thirties who had recovered from COVID-19. This chain is built from TRBV7-3 and TRBJ2-3; tentative D gene TRBD1, with 5 bases matching. Material for sequencing was PBMCs or T cells enriched from blood (not recorded which). The base sequence is TGTGCCAGCAGTCAGGGTAGGACAGATACGCAGTATTTT. This codes for CASSQGRTDTQYF.